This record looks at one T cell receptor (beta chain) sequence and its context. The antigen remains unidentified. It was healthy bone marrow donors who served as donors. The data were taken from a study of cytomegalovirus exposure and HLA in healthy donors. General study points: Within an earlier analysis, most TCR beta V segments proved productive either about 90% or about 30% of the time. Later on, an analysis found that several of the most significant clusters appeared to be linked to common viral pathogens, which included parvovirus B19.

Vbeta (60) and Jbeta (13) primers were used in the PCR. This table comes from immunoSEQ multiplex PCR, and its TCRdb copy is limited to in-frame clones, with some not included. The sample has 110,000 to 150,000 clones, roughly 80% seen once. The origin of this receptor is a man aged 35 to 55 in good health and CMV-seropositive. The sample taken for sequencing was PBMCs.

The CDR3 sequence: CASSWQGVSYEQYF. The CDR3, as DNA: TGTGCCAGCAGCTGGCAAGGGGTCTCCTACGAGCAGTACTTC. V usage is TRBV7-8 and J usage is TRBJ2-7, with D perhaps TRBD1 (5 bases). Trimming shortened V by 4 bases and J by 0 bases, and 10 bases separated the two germline ends. The germline gives CDR1 SGHVS, CDR2 FQNEAQ. The CDR3 sequence is 14 residues long.